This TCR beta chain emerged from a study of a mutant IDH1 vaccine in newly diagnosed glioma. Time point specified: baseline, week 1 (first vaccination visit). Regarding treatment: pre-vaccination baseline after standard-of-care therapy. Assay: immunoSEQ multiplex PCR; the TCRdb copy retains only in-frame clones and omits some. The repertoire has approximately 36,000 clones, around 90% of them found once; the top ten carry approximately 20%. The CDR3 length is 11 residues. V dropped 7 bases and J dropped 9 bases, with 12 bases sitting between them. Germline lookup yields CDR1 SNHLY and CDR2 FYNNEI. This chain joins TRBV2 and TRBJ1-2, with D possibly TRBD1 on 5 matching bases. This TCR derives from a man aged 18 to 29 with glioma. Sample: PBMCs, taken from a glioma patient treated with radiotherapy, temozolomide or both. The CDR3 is CASNLGTSYTF. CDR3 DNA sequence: TGTGCCAGCAATCTGGGGACTAGCTACACCTTC. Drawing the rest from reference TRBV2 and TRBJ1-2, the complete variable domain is EPEVTQTPSHQVTQMGQEVILRCVPISNHLYFYWYRQILGQKVEFLVSFYNNEISEKSEIFDDQFSVERPDGSNFTLKIRSTKLEDSAMYFCASNLGTSYTFGSGTRLTVV.